This TCR beta chain was profiled in a study of response to subunit inactivated influenza vaccine. The study's findings and limits: Authors suggested each seasonal influenza vaccination recruits few new T cells.

TCRdb passed the RT-PCR reads through MiXCR, listing each CDR3 protein once. The table has 560,000 or so distinct CDR3 sequences, less than 8% seen once. Trimming cost V 2 bases and J 4 bases; bases outside gene matches: 14. The V gene's germline CDR1 is SGHRS and CDR2 YFSETQ. CDR3 size: 19 residues. This clonotype has at least ten counts. Its antigen is undetermined. Sequenced material: PBMCs from blood, taken approximately 25 months after vaccination. The chain uses TRBV5-1 and TRBJ2-2; 10 positions agree with TRBD1. This clonotype originated in a man between 50 and 70 years old who received an inactivated influenza vaccine. CDR3 in DNA: TGCGCCAGCAGCTTAGCCCCTGGGACAGGGGTAAGAAGCACCGGGGAGCTGTTTTTT. It specifies CASSLAPGTGVRSTGELFF.